The rows below give T cell receptor beta chains drawn from one sample of a study of shared clonotypes between healthy human individuals. TCRdb keeps only in-frame clones here, not all; method: immunoSEQ multiplex PCR. Among around 2.5 million clones listed, 80% to 95% were seen once. Sequencing used naive CD4+ T cells from PBMCs. These receptors all come from a man aged 18 to 29 in good health. Some clones in this sample may be carry-over from other donors' samples. The CDR3 runs from the conserved cysteine through the conserved F or W. D genes are given only for firm matches. Not all rows give a size; the values are once, few, many and, for expanded clones, a class.

CASSAIFEQYF	TGTGCCAGCAGTGCGATTTTCGAGCAGTACTTC	NA	NA	TRBV6-1	TRBJ2-7
CASSRNGVLVYEQYF	TGTGCCAGTAGTCGCAACGGGGTCCTCGTCTACGAGCAGTACTTC	NA	once	TRBV19	TRBJ2-7
CASSSIDRQNTEAFF	TGTGCCAGCAGCTCTATCGACAGACAGAACACTGAAGCTTTCTTT	NA	NA	TRBV5-6	TRBJ1-1
CASSDETEQFF	TGTGCCAGCAGTGATGAGACGGAGCAGTTCTTC	NA	NA	TRBV2	TRBJ2-1
CASSQGVVAGQETQYF	TGCGCCAGCAGCCAAGGGGTTGTAGCGGGCCAAGAGACCCAGTACTTC	TRBD2	NA	TRBV4-3	TRBJ2-5
CAWSVRGGTEAFF	TGTGCCTGGAGTGTACGGGGAGGGACTGAAGCTTTCTTT	NA	few	TRBV30	TRBJ1-1
CASSLVAAAGANVLTF	TGTGCCAGCAGCTTAGTCGCGGCAGCCGGGGCCAACGTCCTGACTTTC	NA	NA	TRBV7-2	TRBJ2-6
CATSRDSGAVANYGYTF	TGTGCCACCAGCAGAGATTCGGGCGCAGTAGCTAACTATGGCTACACCTTC	NA	NA	TRBV15	TRBJ1-2
CASSSTRTGLEQYF	TGTGCCAGCAGCTCAACCCGGACAGGCCTCGAGCAGTACTTC	TRBD1	NA	TRBV11-1	TRBJ2-7
CASSSRGVRSNEQFF	TGTGCCAGCAGCTCCCGTGGGGTTCGGTCCAATGAGCAGTTCTTC	NA	NA	TRBV9	TRBJ2-1
CASSPPPAGNTEAFF	TGTGCCAGCAGCCCACCCCCCGCAGGGAACACTGAAGCTTTCTTT	NA	NA	TRBV7-2	TRBJ1-1
CSLKASGSMRWYEQFF	TGCAGCTTAAAAGCGAGCGGGAGTATGAGGTGGTATGAGCAGTTCTTC	TRBD2	NA	TRBV29-1	TRBJ2-1
CASSIIGEKLFF	TGTGCCAGTAGTATAATAGGTGAAAAACTGTTTTTT	NA	NA	TRBV19	TRBJ1-4
CASSSGRHYGYTF	TGTGCCAGCAGTTCCGGACGACATTATGGCTACACCTTC	NA	NA	TRBV28	TRBJ1-2
CAINLAGTDTQYF	TGTGCCATCAACTTGGCGGGCACAGATACGCAGTATTTT	NA	NA	TRBV10-3	TRBJ2-3
CASSVPDSTDTQYF	TGTGCCAGCAGCGTACCCGACAGCACAGATACGCAGTATTTT	NA	NA	TRBV9	TRBJ2-3
CASSERESSYNEQFF	TGCGCCAGCAGTGAGCGGGAGAGCTCCTACAATGAGCAGTTCTTC	NA	NA	TRBV10-2	TRBJ2-1
CASSAGQGARVVTEAFF	TGTGCCAGCAGTGCGGGACAGGGGGCGCGTGTCGTCACTGAAGCTTTCTTT	TRBD1	NA	TRBV28	TRBJ1-1
CASSPPPGSTEAFF	TGTGCCAGCTCACCACCCCCCGGGAGCACTGAAGCTTTCTTT	NA	NA	TRBV18	TRBJ1-1
CASYLTRQGSYNEQFF	TGCGCCAGCTACCTAACCCGACAAGGCTCCTACAATGAGCAGTTCTTC	NA	NA	TRBV5-1	TRBJ2-1
CASSPGGTYNEQFF	TGTGCCAGCTCACCGGGGGGGACCTACAATGAGCAGTTCTTC	TRBD2	NA	TRBV18	TRBJ2-1
CASSEAGLPQLPLHF	TGTGCCAGCAGTGAAGCTGGTCTGCCTCAGTTACCCCTCCACTTT	NA	NA	TRBV25-1	TRBJ1-6
CASSFRDRAYEQYF	TGCGCCAGCAGCTTCCGGGACAGAGCCTACGAGCAGTACTTC	TRBD1	NA	TRBV5-1	TRBJ2-7
CASSQDAAGNTIYF	TGCGCCAGCAGCCAAGATGCAGCCGGAAACACCATATATTTT	NA	NA	TRBV4-1	TRBJ1-3
CATSRDAGPQHF	TGTGCCACCAGCAGAGACGCCGGGCCCCAGCATTTT	NA	once	TRBV15	TRBJ1-5
CASSPEGLAKEETQYF	TGCGCCAGCAGCCCAGAGGGACTAGCGAAGGAAGAGACCCAGTACTTC	TRBD2	NA	TRBV5-1	TRBJ2-5
CASSLVGDTQYF	TGTGCCAGCAGCTTAGTAGGGGATACGCAGTATTTT	NA	NA	TRBV7-3	TRBJ2-3
CASSQGTSGTYNEQFF	TGTGCCAGCTCCCAAGGAACTAGCGGCACCTACAATGAGCAGTTCTTC	TRBD2	NA	TRBV18	TRBJ2-1
CASRSDGNQPQHF	TGCGCCAGCAGATCGGACGGCAATCAGCCCCAGCATTTT	NA	NA	TRBV5-1	TRBJ1-5
CASSGTSSGNTIYF	TGTGCCAGCAGCGGGACATCCTCTGGAAACACCATATATTTT	NA	NA	TRBV6-6	TRBJ1-3
CASSYVPGSGNTIYF	TGTGCCAGCAGTTACGTCCCCGGTTCTGGAAACACCATATATTTT	NA	NA	TRBV2	TRBJ1-3
CASSPLQGTNTGELFF	TGCGCCAGCAGCCCATTACAGGGGACAAACACCGGGGAGCTGTTTTTT	TRBD1	NA	TRBV5-1	TRBJ2-2
CASSQSTVGWQYF	TGTGCCAGCAGCCAGTCGACAGTGGGCTGGCAGTACTTC	NA	NA	TRBV14	TRBJ2-7
CSVHNRVHSTDTQYF	TGCAGCGTGCATAATCGGGTTCACAGCACAGATACGCAGTATTTT	NA	NA	TRBV29-1	TRBJ2-3
CSGGNNEQFF	TGCAGCGGAGGGAACAATGAGCAGTTCTTC	NA	few	TRBV29-1	TRBJ2-1
CASSEQGVDTIYF	TGTGCCAGCAGCGAACAGGGGGTTGACACCATATATTTT	TRBD1	NA	TRBV6-1	TRBJ1-3